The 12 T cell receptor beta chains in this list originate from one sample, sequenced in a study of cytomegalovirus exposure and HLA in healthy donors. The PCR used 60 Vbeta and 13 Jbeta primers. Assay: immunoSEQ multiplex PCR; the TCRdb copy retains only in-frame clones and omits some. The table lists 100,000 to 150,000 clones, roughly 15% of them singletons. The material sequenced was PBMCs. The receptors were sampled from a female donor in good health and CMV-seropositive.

Written as DNA, the CDR3 is TGTGCCAGCAACAGTTTTCGGAACATTCAGTACTTC. It translates to CASNSFRNIQYF. The chain uses TRBV28 and TRBJ2-4; D is unclear. V was pared by 7 bases and J by 7 bases, with 11 bases between. The CDR3 runs to 12 residues. CDR1 is MDHEN, CDR2 SYDVKM, per germline.

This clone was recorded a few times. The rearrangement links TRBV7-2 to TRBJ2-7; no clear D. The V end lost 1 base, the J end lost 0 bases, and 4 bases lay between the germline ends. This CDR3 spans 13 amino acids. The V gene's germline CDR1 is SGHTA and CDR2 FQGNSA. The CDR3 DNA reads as TGTGCCAGCAGCTTAGACTACTCCTACGAGCAGTACTTC. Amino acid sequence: CASSLDYSYEQYF.

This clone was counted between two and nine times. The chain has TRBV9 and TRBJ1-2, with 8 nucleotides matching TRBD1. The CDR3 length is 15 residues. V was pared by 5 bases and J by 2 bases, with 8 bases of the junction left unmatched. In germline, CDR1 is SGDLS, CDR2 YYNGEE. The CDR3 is CASSYRQGWNYGYTF. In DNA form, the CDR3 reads TGTGCCAGCAGTTATAGACAGGGGTGGAACTATGGCTACACCTTC. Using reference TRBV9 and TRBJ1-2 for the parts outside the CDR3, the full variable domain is DSGVTQTPKHLITATGQRVTLRCSPRSGDLSVYWYQQSLDQGLQFLIQYYNGEERAKGNILERFSAQQFPDLHSELNLSSLELGDSALYFCASSYRQGWNYGYTFGSGTRLTVV.

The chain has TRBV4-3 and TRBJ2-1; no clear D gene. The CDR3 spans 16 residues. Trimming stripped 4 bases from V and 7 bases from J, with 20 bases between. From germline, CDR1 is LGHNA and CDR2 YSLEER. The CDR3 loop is CASSPNTVQLRNEQFF. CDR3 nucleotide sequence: TGCGCCAGCAGCCCAAATACGGTCCAACTCCGTAATGAGCAGTTCTTC.

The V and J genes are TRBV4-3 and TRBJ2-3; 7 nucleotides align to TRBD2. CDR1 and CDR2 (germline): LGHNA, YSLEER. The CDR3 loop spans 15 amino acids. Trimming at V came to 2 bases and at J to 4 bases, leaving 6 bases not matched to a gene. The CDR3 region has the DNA TGCGCCAGCAGCCAATTAGATCGGGAGGCAGATACGCAGTATTTT. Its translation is CASSQLDREADTQYF.

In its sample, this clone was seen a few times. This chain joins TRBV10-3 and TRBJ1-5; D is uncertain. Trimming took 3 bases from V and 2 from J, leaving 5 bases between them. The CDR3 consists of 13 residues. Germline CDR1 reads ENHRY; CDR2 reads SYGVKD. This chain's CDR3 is CAISEPGNQPQHF. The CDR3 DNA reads TGTGCCATCAGTGAACCAGGCAATCAGCCCCAGCATTTT.

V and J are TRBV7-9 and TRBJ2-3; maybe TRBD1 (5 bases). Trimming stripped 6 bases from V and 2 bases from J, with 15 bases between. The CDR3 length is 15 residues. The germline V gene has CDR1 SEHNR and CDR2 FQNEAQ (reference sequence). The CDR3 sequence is CASSRDRYLTDTQYF. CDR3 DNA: TGTGCCAGCAGTCGCGACAGATACCTCACAGATACGCAGTATTTT.

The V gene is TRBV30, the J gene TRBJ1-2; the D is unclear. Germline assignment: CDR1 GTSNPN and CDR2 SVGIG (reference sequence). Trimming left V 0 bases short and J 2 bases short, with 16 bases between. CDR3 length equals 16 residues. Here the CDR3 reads CAWSVLFREMNYGYTF. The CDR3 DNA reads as TGTGCCTGGAGTGTACTCTTCCGGGAAATGAACTATGGCTACACCTTC. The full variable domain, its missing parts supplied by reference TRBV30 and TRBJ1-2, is SQTIHQWPATLVQPVGSPLSLECTVEGTSNPNLYWYRQAAGRGLQLLFYSVGIGQISSEVPQNLSASRPQDRQFILSSKKLLLSDSGFYLCAWSVLFREMNYGYTFGSGTRLTVV.

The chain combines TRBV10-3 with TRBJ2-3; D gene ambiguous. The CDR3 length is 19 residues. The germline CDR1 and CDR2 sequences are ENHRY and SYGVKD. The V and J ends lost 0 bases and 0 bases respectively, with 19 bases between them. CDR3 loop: CAISESPLVPSSSTDTQYF. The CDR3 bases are TGTGCCATCAGTGAGTCGCCCTTGGTTCCGAGTTCTAGCACAGATACGCAGTATTTT.

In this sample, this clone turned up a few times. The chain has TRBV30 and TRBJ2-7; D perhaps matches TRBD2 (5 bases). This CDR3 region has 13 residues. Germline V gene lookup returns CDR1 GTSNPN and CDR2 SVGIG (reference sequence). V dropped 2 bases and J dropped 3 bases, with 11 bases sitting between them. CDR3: CAWSRAEYYEQYF. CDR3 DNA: TGTGCCTGGAGTAGAGCGGAGTACTACGAGCAGTACTTC.

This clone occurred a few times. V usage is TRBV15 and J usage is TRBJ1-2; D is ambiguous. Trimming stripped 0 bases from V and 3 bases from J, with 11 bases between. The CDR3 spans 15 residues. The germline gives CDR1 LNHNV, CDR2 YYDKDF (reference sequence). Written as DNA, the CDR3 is TGTGCCACCAGCAGAGATGGAAAGGAGGACTATGGCTACACCTTC. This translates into CATSRDGKEDYGYTF.

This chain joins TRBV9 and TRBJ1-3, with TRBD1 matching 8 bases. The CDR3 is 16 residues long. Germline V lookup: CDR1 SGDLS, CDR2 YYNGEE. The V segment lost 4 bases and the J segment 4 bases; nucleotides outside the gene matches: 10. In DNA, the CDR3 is TGTGCCAGCAGCCGACAGGGGTCTATGCCCGGAAACACCATATATTTT. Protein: CASSRQGSMPGNTIYF.